A single sample is the source of the 28 T cell receptor beta chains below, sequenced in a study of T cell responses to AZD1222 COVID-19 vaccine. The protocol was immunoSEQ multiplex PCR, while the TCRdb copy is restricted to in-frame clones and leaves out a portion. The data hold 44,000 or so clones, with 65% to 85% observed a single time. This specimen consisted of peripheral blood, obtained on day 0 of AZD1222 vaccination. Receptor source: an adult in good health.

The chain is built from TRBV28 and TRBJ1-1; TRBD1 aligns across 10 bases. J lost 1 base, V lost 4 bases, and 12 bases had no gene match. The germline V gene encodes CDR1 MDHEN and CDR2 SYDVKM. The CDR3 extends over 18 amino acids. The CDR3 spells CASSSIPGQGKRNTEAFF. The CDR3 DNA is TGTGCCAGCAGTTCGATTCCGGGACAGGGGAAACGGAACACTGAAGCTTTCTTT.

This clone was seen once. The rearrangement links TRBV7-3 to TRBJ1-1, with 10 positions matching TRBD1. This CDR3 comprises 14 residues. The V gene's germline CDR1 is SGHTA and CDR2 FQGTGA. V lost 5 bases to trimming and J lost 6 bases; unmatched junction nucleotides: 6. CDR3 sequence reads: CASSPVGQGAEAFF. CDR3 coding DNA: TGTGCCAGCAGCCCAGTAGGACAGGGGGCTGAAGCTTTCTTT.

The rearrangement uses TRBV13 and TRBJ2-3; D is perhaps TRBD1 (6 bases). Germline CDR1 is PRHDT and CDR2 is FYEKMQ (reference sequence). The V end lost 5 bases, the J end lost 3 bases, and 18 bases lay between the germline ends. The CDR3 has 16 residues. As DNA, the CDR3 is TGTGCCAGCAGCGCCACAACAGGGTTGGTGACAGATACGCAGTATTTT. Protein: CASSATTGLVTDTQYF.

The chain recombines TRBV4-1 with TRBJ2-2; 7 nucleotides agree with TRBD2. There are 14 residues in the CDR3. The germline gives CDR1 MGHRA, CDR2 YSYEKL. The V segment lost 1 base and the J segment 4 bases; nucleotides outside the gene matches: 0. The CDR3: CASSQASGTGELFF. For the CDR3, the DNA is TGCGCCAGCAGCCAAGCTAGCGGCACCGGGGAGCTGTTTTTT.

The chain is built from TRBV2 and TRBJ1-6, with 10 bases lining up with TRBD1. CDR1 is SNHLY and CDR2 is FYNNEI in the germline V gene. This CDR3 is 15 amino acids long. V shed 4 bases, J shed 9 bases, and the junction held 6 bases outside the gene matches. This CDR3 is CASSGQGARGSPLHF. The CDR3 DNA is TGTGCCAGCAGTGGACAGGGGGCAAGAGGTTCACCCCTCCACTTT. Complete variable domain (other parts from reference TRBV2 and TRBJ1-6): EPEVTQTPSHQVTQMGQEVILRCVPISNHLYFYWYRQILGQKVEFLVSFYNNEISEKSEIFDDQFSVERPDGSNFTLKIRSTKLEDSAMYFCASSGQGARGSPLHFGNGTRLTVT.

The CDR3 coding sequence is TGTGCCAGCAGCTTAGGTAGTTACGAGCAGTACTTC. Protein: CASSLGSYEQYF. The rearrangement links TRBV7-9 to TRBJ2-7; D remains unclear. Per germline, CDR1 SEHNR and CDR2 FQNEAQ (reference sequence). The V and J ends lost 1 base and 4 bases respectively, with 5 bases between them. This CDR3 spans 12 amino acids.

The chain joins TRBV7-8 to TRBJ2-7; TRBD2 matches at 7 bases. The CDR3 runs to 16 residues. CDR1 is SGHVS, CDR2 FQNEAQ, per germline. Trimming at V came to 5 bases and at J to 1 base, leaving 11 bases not matched to a gene. The CDR3 here is CASSPDFGGGSYEQYF. Here the CDR3 DNA reads TGTGCCAGCAGCCCAGACTTTGGCGGGGGTTCCTACGAGCAGTACTTC.

This clone has only a few counts. The rearrangement links TRBV11-1 to TRBJ2-2; D not certain. V gave up 5 bases and J gave up 1 base, with 11 bases separating them. Germline-derived CDR1 and CDR2 are SGHAT and FQDESV (reference sequence). The CDR3 has 15 residues. CDR3 nucleotides: TGTGCCAGCAGCACGACCGTCCGGAACACCGGGGAGCTGTTTTTT. This translates into CASSTTVRNTGELFF.

The chain links TRBV27 to TRBJ2-2, with a possible D match to TRBD1 (6 bases). Germline V gene data show CDR1 as MNHEY and CDR2 as SMNVEV (reference sequence). The CDR3 length is 15 residues. Trimming cost V 3 bases and J 7 bases, with 15 bases left between them. The CDR3 sequence: CASSLERQVGGELFF. CDR3 coding DNA: TGTGCCAGCAGTTTGGAGCGACAGGTCGGCGGGGAGCTGTTTTTT.

The rearrangement joins TRBV5-1 to TRBJ2-3; the match to TRBD1 covers 9 bases. The CDR3 length is 15 residues. Germline assignment: CDR1 SGHRS and CDR2 YFSETQ. With 5 bases clipped from V and 3 bases from J, the junction kept 7 bases outside the gene matches. CDR3 sequence (DNA): TGCGCCAGCAGTTCACCGGGACAGGGTACAGATACGCAGTATTTT. This gives the protein CASSSPGQGTDTQYF.

The J gene is TRBJ2-5, the V gene TRBV28; the D is unclear. The CDR3 is 12 amino acids. V was cut by 5 bases and J by 1 base, with 5 bases left in between. Germline V gene data show CDR1 as MDHEN and CDR2 as SYDVKM. CDR3 DNA: TGTGCCAGCAGTCTCCCCCAAGAGACCCAGTACTTC. Its translation is CASSLPQETQYF.

The chain is built from TRBV18 and TRBJ1-1; D gene ambiguous. Trimming took off 3 bases at V and 0 bases at J, with 11 bases between the two ends. Germline values: CDR1 KGHSH, CDR2 LQKENI. The length of the CDR3 is 15 residues. Here the CDR3 reads CASSPSAAMNTEAFF. Written as DNA, the CDR3 is TGTGCCAGCTCACCTTCCGCGGCAATGAACACTGAAGCTTTCTTT. Full variable domain (remainder filled in from reference TRBV18 and TRBJ1-1): NAGVMQNPRHLVRRRGQEARLRCSPMKGHSHVYWYRQLPEEGLKFMVYLQKENIIDESGMPKERFSAEFPKEGPSILRIQQVVRGDSAAYFCASSPSAAMNTEAFFGQGTRLTVV.

The gene calls are TRBV9 and TRBJ1-3, with D perhaps matching TRBD1 (6 bases). The CDR3 loop spans 14 amino acids. V lost 3 bases to trimming and J lost 1 base, with 8 bases between them. Germline values: CDR1 SGDLS, CDR2 YYNGEE. The CDR3 DNA reads as TGTGCCAGCAGCGAGGGGGTTTCTGGAAACACCATATATTTT. Translation gives CASSEGVSGNTIYF.

This clone has a single count. The chain uses TRBV18 and TRBJ1-1; 12 nucleotides agree with TRBD1. Germline lookup yields CDR1 KGHSH and CDR2 LQKENI. J gave up 4 bases and V 0 bases, and 9 bases lay outside the gene matches. The CDR3 loop spans 18 amino acids. The CDR3 protein is CASSPPGTGGIKGTEAFF. CDR3 sequence (DNA): TGTGCCAGCTCACCACCTGGGACAGGGGGCATAAAGGGCACTGAAGCTTTCTTT. The entire variable domain, with the rest obtained from reference TRBV18 and TRBJ1-1, is as follows: NAGVMQNPRHLVRRRGQEARLRCSPMKGHSHVYWYRQLPEEGLKFMVYLQKENIIDESGMPKERFSAEFPKEGPSILRIQQVVRGDSAAYFCASSPPGTGGIKGTEAFFGQGTRLTVV.

The V gene is TRBV5-1, the J gene TRBJ2-5; tentative D call: TRBD1 (5 bases). Trimming removed 1 base from V and 2 bases from J, with 15 bases in between. Looked up from germline, CDR1 is SGHRS and CDR2 is YFSETQ. This CDR3 is 16 amino acids long. CDR3 amino acids: CASSLFTGPPQETQYF. In DNA form, the CDR3 reads TGCGCCAGCAGCTTGTTTACAGGACCTCCGCAAGAGACCCAGTACTTC. The whole variable domain, remainder taken from reference TRBV5-1 and TRBJ2-5, is KAGVTQTPRYLIKTRGQQVTLSCSPISGHRSVSWYQQTPGQGLQFLFEYFSETQRNKGNFPGRFSGRQFSNSRSEMNVSTLELGDSALYLCASSLFTGPPQETQYFGPGTRLLVL.

The V call is TRBV28, the J call TRBJ2-7; D is undetermined. This CDR3 has 16 residues. The V gene lost 2 bases and the J gene lost 0 bases, with 14 bases spanning the gap. The germline gives CDR1 MDHEN, CDR2 SYDVKM. CDR3 amino acids: CASSLGRFRASYEQYF. DNA for the CDR3: TGTGCCAGCAGTTTAGGGCGATTTCGGGCCTCCTACGAGCAGTACTTC.

This chain links TRBV11-2 with TRBJ2-2, with D possibly being TRBD2 (6 bases). Per germline, CDR1 SGHAT and CDR2 FQNNGV. This CDR3 is built from 15 residues. Trimming shortened V by 4 bases and J by 1 base, and 10 bases separated the two germline ends. The chain's CDR3 is CASSWDSLNTGELFF. The DNA of the CDR3 is TGTGCCAGCAGCTGGGACTCCTTGAACACCGGGGAGCTGTTTTTT.

This chain connects TRBV13 to TRBJ1-5; 11 nucleotides line up with TRBD1. Trimming removed 5 bases from V and 9 bases from J; junction bases left unmatched: 9. Germline CDR1 reads PRHDT; CDR2 reads FYEKMQ (reference sequence). The CDR3 has 15 amino acids. The CDR3 sequence: CASSEGQGGPGPQHF. For the CDR3, the DNA is TGTGCCAGCAGCGAGGGACAGGGGGGGCCGGGGCCCCAGCATTTT.

The chain employs TRBV18 and TRBJ1-5; 7 nucleotides align to TRBD1. V lost 3 bases, J lost 1 base, and 6 bases stayed unmatched. CDR3 length equals 16 residues. Germline CDR1 and CDR2: KGHSH and LQKENI. The CDR3 here is CASSPYDRASNQPQHF. The CDR3 DNA sequence: TGTGCCAGCTCACCTTACGACAGGGCGAGCAATCAGCCCCAGCATTTT.

This clone appeared once. The rearrangement links TRBV2 to TRBJ2-1, with D possibly TRBD2 on 6 matching bases. Trimming removed 2 bases from V and 0 bases from J, with 11 bases in between. The V gene's germline CDR1 is SNHLY and CDR2 FYNNEI. This CDR3 is built from 16 residues. The CDR3: CASSEIGGRSYNEQFF. The CDR3 DNA reads TGTGCCAGCAGTGAAATCGGGGGACGCTCCTACAATGAGCAGTTCTTC.

V is TRBV12-3 or TRBV12-4 and J is TRBJ2-2; D remains unclear. The length of the CDR3 is 12 residues. V was pared by 7 bases and J by 5 bases, with 8 bases between. The CDR3 nucleotides read TGTGCCAGCAACGACAATACCGGGGAGCTGTTTTTT. Residues: CASNDNTGELFF.

The rearrangement uses TRBV5-1 and TRBJ2-5, with 9 bases identical to TRBD1. The CDR3 totals 16 residues. The ends lost 0 bases at V and 3 bases at J; junction bases unmatched: 6. CDR1 and CDR2 (germline): SGHRS, YFSETQ. The CDR3 bases are TGCGCCAGCAGCTTGGGGGGACAGGGTAGCGAAGAGACCCAGTACTTC. Translation gives CASSLGGQGSEETQYF. The entire variable domain, with the rest obtained from reference TRBV5-1 and TRBJ2-5, is as follows: KAGVTQTPRYLIKTRGQQVTLSCSPISGHRSVSWYQQTPGQGLQFLFEYFSETQRNKGNFPGRFSGRQFSNSRSEMNVSTLELGDSALYLCASSLGGQGSEETQYFGPGTRLLVL.

The chain links TRBV5-4 to TRBJ1-1; weak D call: TRBD1 (5 bases). V lost 0 bases and J 3 bases, leaving 12 bases between the germline ends. In germline, CDR1 is SGHNT, CDR2 YYREEE (reference sequence). This CDR3 is 15 amino acids long. CDR3 DNA sequence: TGTGCCAGCAGCTTGGTTTCTAGGGGACACACTGAAGCTTTCTTT. Protein product: CASSLVSRGHTEAFF. The full variable domain, in which reference TRBV5-4 and TRBJ1-1 provide the parts outside the CDR3, is ETGVTQSPTHLIKTRGQQVTLRCSSQSGHNTVSWYQQALGQGPQFIFQYYREEENGRGNFPPRFSGLQFPNYSSELNVNALELDDSALYLCASSLVSRGHTEAFFGQGTRLTVV.

The chain recombines TRBV24-1 with TRBJ1-4, with D possibly TRBD1 on 5 matching bases. Germline lookup yields CDR1 KGHDR and CDR2 SFDVKD. The CDR3 has 9 amino acids. CDR3 protein: CGEGEKLFF. In DNA, the CDR3 is TGTGGGGAGGGGGAAAAACTGTTTTTT.

The chain joins TRBV5-4 to TRBJ2-7, with D possibly being TRBD1 (6 bases). Germline CDR1 is SGHNT and CDR2 is YYREEE (reference sequence). The CDR3 has 13 amino acids. The V end was cut by 7 bases, the J end by 1 base, with 12 bases between. The CDR3 DNA reads as TGTGCCAGCGGCATACAGGGATCCTACGAGCAGTACTTC. This encodes CASGIQGSYEQYF.

Worth noting for this clone: Without the conserved terminal phenylalanine or tryptophan, this CDR3 likely stems from a read error. It is unclear where the CDR3 begins or ends on the DNA, so no DNA is shown, and the CDR3 is as TCRdb lists it. J is TRBJ2-7 and V is TRBV12-3 or TRBV12-4. Both ends counted, the CDR3 spans 11 residues. The CDR3: CASSLGPYLSL.

V gene TRBV11-2 combines with J gene TRBJ1-5; D is possibly TRBD1 (6 bases). CDR3 length: 14 amino acids. Germline V lookup: CDR1 SGHAT, CDR2 FQNNGV. The V end was cut by 3 bases, the J end by 6 bases, with 12 bases between. The CDR3 region is CASSLGGASQPQHF. As DNA, the CDR3 is TGTGCCAGCAGCTTGGGGGGCGCGAGTCAGCCCCAGCATTTT.

The V and J genes are TRBV30 and TRBJ2-2; D possibly corresponds to TRBD1 (5 bases). The CDR3 runs to 14 residues. From germline, CDR1 is GTSNPN and CDR2 SVGIG (reference sequence). Trimming pared 4 bases from V and 8 bases from J, leaving 17 bases between. CDR3 amino acids: CAWTTQAVAGELFF. CDR3 nucleotide sequence: TGTGCCTGGACCACACAGGCCGTCGCGGGGGAGCTGTTTTTT.